The 5 T cell receptor beta chains below come from one sample, sequenced in a study of cytomegalovirus exposure and HLA in healthy donors. Primers included in the PCR were 60 Vbeta and 13 Jbeta primers. Here immunoSEQ multiplex PCR was the method, and the copy in TCRdb shows in-frame clones only, minus some. Here the sample spans some 150,000 clones, 74% being singletons. The sample taken for sequencing was PBMCs. These receptors were collected from a man aged 18 to 29 in good health and CMV-seropositive.

The chain joins TRBV7-9 to TRBJ1-4; D perhaps matches TRBD1 (6 bases). Between the trimmed V and J ends, which lost 3 bases and 12 bases, there was a span of 11 bases. Germline CDR1 and CDR2: SEHNR and FQNEAQ (reference sequence). This CDR3 spans 12 amino acids. CDR3 coding DNA: TGTGCCAGCAGCTTGGGCAGGGGAGAACTGTTTTTT. It translates to CASSLGRGELFF.

This chain joins TRBV7-2 and TRBJ2-5, with D perhaps matching TRBD1 (6 bases). CDR1 is SGHTA, CDR2 FQGNSA, per germline. CDR3 length equals 13 residues. V lost 5 bases to trimming and J lost 4 bases, with 11 bases between them. CDR3 sequence reads: CASSGGQTETQYF. In nucleotides, the CDR3 is TGTGCCAGCAGCGGAGGACAGACAGAGACCCAGTACTTC.

The chain uses TRBV6-5 and TRBJ2-7, with 7 positions matching TRBD1. Germline V gene sequence: CDR1 MNHEY, CDR2 SVGAGI. The CDR3 totals 14 residues. The ends lost 6 bases at V and 2 bases at J; junction bases unmatched: 7. DNA of the CDR3: TGTGCCAGCAGCCGCCGGGACAGCCCCTACGAGCAGTACTTC. Amino acids: CASSRRDSPYEQYF.

The chain employs TRBV19 and TRBJ2-7; the match to TRBD2 covers 11 bases. The V and J ends lost 6 bases and 3 bases, in that order; junction bases with no gene match: 7. The CDR3 length is 15 residues. Germline CDR1 reads LNHDA; CDR2 reads SQIVND (reference sequence). CDR3 sequence: CASSISTSGSYEQYF. The CDR3 bases are TGTGCCAGTAGCATTAGCACTAGCGGGAGCTACGAGCAGTACTTC. The complete variable domain, with remaining parts taken from reference TRBV19 and TRBJ2-7, reads DGGITQSPKYLFRKEGQNVTLSCEQNLNHDAMYWYRQDPGQGLRLIYYSQIVNDFQKGDIAEGYSVSREKKESFPLTVTSAQKNPTAFYLCASSISTSGSYEQYFGPGTRLTVT.

This chain uses TRBV12-5 with TRBJ1-5; 8 bases line up with TRBD1. The CDR3 has 14 residues. The germline CDR1 and CDR2 sequences are LGHNT and FRNRAP. V was clipped by 7 bases and J by 4 bases; unmatched bases: 6. CDR3 sequence reads: CASAQGAQNQPQHF. As DNA, the CDR3 is TGTGCTAGTGCTCAGGGGGCGCAGAATCAGCCCCAGCATTTT.